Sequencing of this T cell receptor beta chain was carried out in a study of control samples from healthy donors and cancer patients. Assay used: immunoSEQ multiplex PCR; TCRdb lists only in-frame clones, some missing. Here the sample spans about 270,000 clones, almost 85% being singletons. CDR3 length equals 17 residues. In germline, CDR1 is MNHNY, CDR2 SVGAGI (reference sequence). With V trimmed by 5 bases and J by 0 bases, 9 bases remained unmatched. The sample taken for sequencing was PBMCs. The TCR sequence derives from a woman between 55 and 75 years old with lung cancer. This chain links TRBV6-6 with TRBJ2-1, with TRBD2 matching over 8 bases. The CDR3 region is CASSPQTSADSYNEQFF. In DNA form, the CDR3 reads TGTGCCAGCAGTCCTCAGACTAGCGCAGACTCCTACAATGAGCAGTTCTTC.